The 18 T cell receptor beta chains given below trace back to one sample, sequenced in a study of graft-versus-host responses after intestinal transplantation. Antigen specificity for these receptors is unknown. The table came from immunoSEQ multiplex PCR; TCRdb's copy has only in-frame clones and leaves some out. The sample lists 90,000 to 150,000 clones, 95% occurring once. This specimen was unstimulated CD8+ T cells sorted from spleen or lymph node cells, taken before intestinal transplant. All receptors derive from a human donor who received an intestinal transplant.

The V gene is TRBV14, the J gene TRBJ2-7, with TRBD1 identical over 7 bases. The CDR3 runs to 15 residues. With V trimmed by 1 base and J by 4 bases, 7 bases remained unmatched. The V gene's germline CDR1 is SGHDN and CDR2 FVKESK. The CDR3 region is CASSQGIQGNYEQYF. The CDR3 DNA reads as TGTGCCAGCAGCCAAGGGATACAGGGGAATTACGAGCAGTACTTC.

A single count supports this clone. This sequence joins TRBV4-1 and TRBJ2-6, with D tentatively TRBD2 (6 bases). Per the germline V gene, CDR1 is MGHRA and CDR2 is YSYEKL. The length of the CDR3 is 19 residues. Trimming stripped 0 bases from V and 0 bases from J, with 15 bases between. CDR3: CASSQEVGGELSGANVLTF. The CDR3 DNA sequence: TGCGCCAGCAGCCAAGAAGTCGGGGGAGAGCTCTCTGGGGCCAACGTCCTGACTTTC.

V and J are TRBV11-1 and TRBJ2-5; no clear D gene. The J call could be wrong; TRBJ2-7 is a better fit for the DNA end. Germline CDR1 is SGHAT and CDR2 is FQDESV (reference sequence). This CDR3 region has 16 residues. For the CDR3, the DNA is TGTGCCAGCAGCCTGGGGAACGGGTTTCTCTCCTACGAGCAGTACTTC. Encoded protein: CASSLGNGFLSYEQYF.

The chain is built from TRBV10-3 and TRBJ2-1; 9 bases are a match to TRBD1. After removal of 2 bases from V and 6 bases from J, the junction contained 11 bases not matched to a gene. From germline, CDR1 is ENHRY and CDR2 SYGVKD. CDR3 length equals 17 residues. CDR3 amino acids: CAISESGEGDRVNEQFF. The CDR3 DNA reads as TGTGCCATCAGTGAGAGCGGGGAGGGGGACAGGGTCAATGAGCAGTTCTTC.

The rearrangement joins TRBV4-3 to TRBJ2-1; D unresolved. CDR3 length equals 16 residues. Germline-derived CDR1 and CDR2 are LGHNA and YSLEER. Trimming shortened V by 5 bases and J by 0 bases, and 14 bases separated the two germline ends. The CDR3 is CASSGTLMSSYNEQFF. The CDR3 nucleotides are TGCGCCAGCAGCGGAACCCTGATGAGCTCCTACAATGAGCAGTTCTTC.

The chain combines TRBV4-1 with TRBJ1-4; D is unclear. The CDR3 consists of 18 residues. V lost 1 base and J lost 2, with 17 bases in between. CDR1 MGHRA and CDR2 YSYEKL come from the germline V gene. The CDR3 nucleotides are TGCGCCAGCAGCCAAGTCGTCGTCCCCATATGGACTAATGAAAAACTGTTTTTT. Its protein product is CASSQVVVPIWTNEKLFF.

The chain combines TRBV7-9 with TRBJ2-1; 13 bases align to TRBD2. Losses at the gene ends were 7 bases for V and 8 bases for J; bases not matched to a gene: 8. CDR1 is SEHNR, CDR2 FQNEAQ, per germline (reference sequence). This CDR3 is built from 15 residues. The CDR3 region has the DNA TGTGCCAGCACCCCACTAGCGGGAGGGCCGGATGAGCAGTTCTTC. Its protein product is CASTPLAGGPDEQFF.

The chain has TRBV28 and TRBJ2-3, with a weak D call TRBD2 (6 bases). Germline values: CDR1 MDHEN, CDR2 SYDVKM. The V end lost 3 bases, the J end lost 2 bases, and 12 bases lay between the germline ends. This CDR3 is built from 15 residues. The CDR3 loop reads CASSLGGRVTDTQYF. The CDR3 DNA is TGTGCCAGCAGTTTGGGGGGTCGGGTCACAGATACGCAGTATTTT.

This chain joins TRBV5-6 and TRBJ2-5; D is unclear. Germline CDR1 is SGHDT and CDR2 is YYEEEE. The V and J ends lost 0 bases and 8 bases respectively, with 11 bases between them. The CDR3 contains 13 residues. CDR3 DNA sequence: TGTGCCAGCAGCTTGGTCCTACCACCAACCCAGTACTTC. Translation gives CASSLVLPPTQYF.

The CDR3, as DNA: TGTGCCAGCAGCCCTCGCGGACAGGGCTACAATGAGCAGTTCTTC. Its translation: CASSPRGQGYNEQFF. This chain links TRBV5-8 with TRBJ2-1; 8 bases line up with TRBD1. Germline V gene lookup returns CDR1 SGHTS and CDR2 YDEGEE. J was trimmed by 3 bases and V by 4 bases; bases with no gene match: 6. CDR3 length: 15 residues.

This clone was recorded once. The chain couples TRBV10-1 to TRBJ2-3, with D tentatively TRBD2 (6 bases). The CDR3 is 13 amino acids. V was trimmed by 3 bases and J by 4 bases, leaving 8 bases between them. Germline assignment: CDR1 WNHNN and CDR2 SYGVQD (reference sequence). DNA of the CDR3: TGCGCCAGCAGTGACAGGGAGGCAGATACGCAGTATTTT. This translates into CASSDREADTQYF.

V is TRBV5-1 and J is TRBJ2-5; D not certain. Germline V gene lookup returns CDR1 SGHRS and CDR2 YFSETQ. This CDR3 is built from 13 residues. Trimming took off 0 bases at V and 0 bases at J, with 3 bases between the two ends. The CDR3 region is CASSLEYQETQYF. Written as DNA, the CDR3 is TGCGCCAGCAGCTTGGAGTACCAAGAGACCCAGTACTTC.

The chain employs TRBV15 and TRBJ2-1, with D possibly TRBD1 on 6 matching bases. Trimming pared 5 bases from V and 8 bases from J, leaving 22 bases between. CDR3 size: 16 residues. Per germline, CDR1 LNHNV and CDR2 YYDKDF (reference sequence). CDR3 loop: CATSGGPGQIADEQFF. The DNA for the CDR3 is TGTGCCACCAGCGGCGGACCAGGACAGATAGCTGATGAGCAGTTCTTC.

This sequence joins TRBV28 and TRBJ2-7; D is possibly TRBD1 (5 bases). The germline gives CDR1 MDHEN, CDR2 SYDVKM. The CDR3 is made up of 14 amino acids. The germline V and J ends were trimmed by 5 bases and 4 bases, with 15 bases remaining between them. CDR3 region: CASSPDSPKYEQYF. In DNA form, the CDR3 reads TGTGCCAGCAGTCCAGACAGTCCCAAATACGAGCAGTACTTC.

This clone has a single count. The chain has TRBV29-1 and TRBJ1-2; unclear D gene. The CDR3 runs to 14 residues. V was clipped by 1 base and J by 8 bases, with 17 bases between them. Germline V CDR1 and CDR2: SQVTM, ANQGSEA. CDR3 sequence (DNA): TGCAGCGTTGAAGGGTTGGGTAATTCGGAAGGCTACACCTTC. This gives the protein CSVEGLGNSEGYTF.

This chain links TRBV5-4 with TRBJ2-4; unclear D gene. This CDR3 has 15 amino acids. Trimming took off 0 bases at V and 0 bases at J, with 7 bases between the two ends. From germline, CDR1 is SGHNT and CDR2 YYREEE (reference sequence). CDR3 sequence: CASSLVGEAKNIQYF. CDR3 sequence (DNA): TGTGCCAGCAGCTTGGTTGGGGAAGCCAAAAACATTCAGTACTTC.

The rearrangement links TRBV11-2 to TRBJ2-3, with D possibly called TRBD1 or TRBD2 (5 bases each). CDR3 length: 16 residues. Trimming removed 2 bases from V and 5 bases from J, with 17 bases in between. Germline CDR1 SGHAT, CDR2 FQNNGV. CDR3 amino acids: CASSLFGTQPRDTQYF. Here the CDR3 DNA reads TGTGCCAGCAGCTTATTCGGGACCCAGCCAAGAGATACGCAGTATTTT. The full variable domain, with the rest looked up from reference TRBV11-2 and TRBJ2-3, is EAGVAQSPRYKIIEKRQSVAFWCNPISGHATLYWYQQILGQGPKLLIQFQNNGVVDDSQLPKDRFSAERLKGVDSTLKIQPAKLEDSAVYLCASSLFGTQPRDTQYFGPGTRLTVL.

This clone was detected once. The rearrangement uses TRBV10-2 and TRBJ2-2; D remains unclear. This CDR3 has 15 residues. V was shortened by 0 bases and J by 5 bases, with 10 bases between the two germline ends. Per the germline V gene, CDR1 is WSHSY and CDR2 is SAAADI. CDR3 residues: CASSESRDPTGELFF. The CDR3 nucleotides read TGCGCCAGCAGTGAGTCAAGGGATCCTACCGGGGAGCTGTTTTTT.